This TCR beta chain emerged from a study of shared clonotypes between healthy human individuals. Deep-level settings were used for running the assay. Using immunoSEQ multiplex PCR, the repertoire was profiled, and TCRdb retains in-frame clones only, with some absent. The data contain around 1,000,000 clones, approximately 80% of them singletons. V lost 1 base to trimming and J lost 8 bases, with 14 bases between them. CDR1 and CDR2 from the germline V gene are LGHNA and YSLEER. The CDR3 length is 15 residues. The sequenced material came from memory CD4+ T cells from PBMCs. As for subset: CD45RA-negative fraction. The chain links TRBV4-3 to TRBJ2-2; tentatively, D is TRBD1 (7 bases). This sequence originates from a man younger than 30 in good health. Some clones in this sample may be carry-over from other donors' samples. The CDR3 is CASSQGQGGMGELFF. As DNA, the CDR3 is TGCGCCAGCAGCCAAGGCCAGGGGGGCATGGGGGAGCTGTTTTTT.